This entry lists 17 T cell receptor beta chains sequenced from one sample in a study of blood T cell repertoires in COVID-19. This table comes from immunoSEQ multiplex PCR, and its TCRdb copy is limited to in-frame clones, with some not included. The sample lists 200,000 to 250,000 clones; about 80% were seen once. The sample comprised PBMCs or T cells enriched from blood (not recorded which). Receptor source: a middle-aged man who had recovered from COVID-19.

The chain joins TRBV7-9 to TRBJ2-7; maybe TRBD1 (6 bases). V lost 7 bases to trimming and J lost 2 bases, with 18 bases between them. CDR1 and CDR2 (germline): SEHNR, FQNEAQ (reference sequence). The CDR3 length is 15 residues. The CDR3 region is CASTLIRGPTYEQYF. The CDR3 DNA reads TGTGCCAGCACCCTAATCAGGGGACCCACCTACGAGCAGTACTTC.

This chain joins TRBV3-1 (or the pseudogene TRBV3-2) and TRBJ2-2; D perhaps matches TRBD2 (6 bases). Per the germline V gene, CDR1 is LGHDT and CDR2 is YNNKEL (reference sequence). The ends were cut back, 0 bases at V and 6 bases at J, with 14 bases in the middle. The CDR3 is made up of 16 amino acids. The CDR3 sequence: CASSQDPAGGAGELFF. CDR3 nucleotide sequence: TGTGCCAGCAGCCAAGATCCCGCGGGCGGGGCCGGGGAGCTGTTTTTT.

The chain carries TRBV7-9 and TRBJ1-1; TRBD1 agrees at 7 bases. The ends lost 0 bases at V and 1 base at J; junction bases unmatched: 2. Looked up from germline, CDR1 is SEHNR and CDR2 is FQNEAQ (reference sequence). The CDR3 loop spans 15 amino acids. The CDR3 coding sequence is TGTGCCAGCAGCTTAGCGAACAGGGGGAACACTGAAGCTTTCTTT. This sequence encodes CASSLANRGNTEAFF.

The chain joins TRBV5-4 to TRBJ2-2; 7 bases are shared with TRBD1. The CDR3 runs to 15 residues. Trimming took 0 bases from V and 5 from J; bases not matched to a gene: 4. Germline values: CDR1 SGHNT, CDR2 YYREEE (reference sequence). CDR3 residues: CASSLDRGRTGELFF. The DNA of the CDR3 is TGTGCCAGCAGCTTGGACAGGGGAAGAACCGGGGAGCTGTTTTTT.

The rearrangement uses TRBV15 and TRBJ2-1; 10 nucleotides match TRBD2. Unmatched junction bases numbered 6, after V lost 0 bases and J lost 7 bases. CDR1 and CDR2 from the germline V gene are LNHNV and YYDKDF (reference sequence). CDR3 length: 16 residues. The CDR3 spells CATSRDLAGVSNEQFF. The CDR3 nucleotides read TGTGCCACCAGCAGAGATCTAGCGGGGGTTTCAAATGAGCAGTTCTTC.

This chain joins TRBV30 and TRBJ1-4, with 9 bases fitting TRBD1. Germline CDR1 and CDR2: GTSNPN and SVGIG (reference sequence). The V segment lost 6 bases and the J segment 7 bases; nucleotides outside the gene matches: 9. CDR3 length: 14 amino acids. The CDR3 sequence is CACTKTGGGEKLFF. In DNA, the CDR3 is TGTGCCTGCACCAAGACAGGGGGAGGTGAAAAACTGTTTTTT.

J is TRBJ2-5 and V is TRBV27; D is undetermined. Germline V lookup: CDR1 MNHEY, CDR2 SMNVEV (reference sequence). The V end lost 5 bases, the J end lost 5 bases, and 12 bases lay between the germline ends. The CDR3 is 13 residues long. The CDR3 nucleotides are TGTGCCAGCAGTCACCTATATTCGGAGACCCAGTACTTC. It specifies CASSHLYSETQYF.

The chain uses TRBV6-5 and TRBJ1-1; D not resolved. Germline V gene data show CDR1 as MNHEY and CDR2 as SVGAGI. The CDR3 is made up of 13 amino acids. Trimming stripped 6 bases from V and 8 bases from J, with 16 bases between. The DNA for the CDR3 is TGTGCCAGCAGCACCCCCGCGGGCCGGGAAGCTTTCTTT. Its protein product is CASSTPAGREAFF.

This clone showed up just once. This sequence joins TRBV19 and TRBJ1-1, with 10 bases fitting TRBD1. This CDR3 spans 17 amino acids. Germline assignment: CDR1 LNHDA and CDR2 SQIVND (reference sequence). V lost 8 bases and J lost 0; bases outside the gene matches: 12. CDR3 DNA sequence: TGTGCCAGTCAAGCTCCGGGACAGGGGTGGTTGAACACTGAAGCTTTCTTT. Its protein product is CASQAPGQGWLNTEAFF.

The chain links TRBV30 to TRBJ2-1, with 8 bases aligning to TRBD2. Trimming cost V 4 bases and J 0 bases; bases outside gene matches: 8. Germline CDR1 reads GTSNPN; CDR2 reads SVGIG (reference sequence). The CDR3 has 16 amino acids. The CDR3 spells CAWTGGSGSSYNEQFF. CDR3 nucleotide sequence: TGTGCCTGGACGGGGGGGTCTGGGAGCTCCTACAATGAGCAGTTCTTC.

CDR3 nucleotide sequence: TGCAGCGTTGAGATCAATTTAGCGGGAGGGTCGAACATTCAGTACTTC. This sequence encodes CSVEINLAGGSNIQYF. The chain combines TRBV29-1 with TRBJ2-4, with 11 bases that match TRBD2. From germline, CDR1 is SQVTM and CDR2 ANQGSEA. The CDR3 totals 16 residues. J lost 7 bases, V lost 3 bases, and 11 bases had no gene match.

This clone was observed once. The V call is TRBV28, the J call TRBJ1-1, with TRBD1 matching 7 bases. The CDR3 has 12 amino acids. J lost 10 bases, V lost 5 bases, and 7 bases had no gene match. Germline loops: CDR1 MDHEN, CDR2 SYDVKM. The CDR3, as DNA: TGTGCCAGCAGTCTGCCCGGACAGGTAGCTTTCTTT. Protein sequence: CASSLPGQVAFF.

The chain joins TRBV11-3 to TRBJ1-6; no firm D call. This CDR3 is built from 13 residues. Trimming pared 1 base from V and 9 bases from J, leaving 7 bases between. Germline V gene lookup returns CDR1 SGHNT and CDR2 YENEEA. CDR3 nucleotide sequence: TGTGCCAGCAGCTTAGGTATAGCTTCACCCCTCCACTTT. Protein product: CASSLGIASPLHF.

The chain uses TRBV2 and TRBJ1-5; a possible D gene is TRBD1 (6 bases). Trimming stripped 6 bases from V and 2 bases from J, with 8 bases between. Germline V lookup: CDR1 SNHLY, CDR2 FYNNEI. The CDR3 extends over 13 amino acids. CDR3 sequence (DNA): TGTGCCAGCAGAAGGACAGGCAATCAGCCCCAGCATTTT. It codes for CASRRTGNQPQHF.

This rearrangement joins TRBV4-1 to TRBJ1-4; D possibly corresponds to TRBD1 (6 bases). Germline lookup yields CDR1 MGHRA and CDR2 YSYEKL. The CDR3 is made up of 19 amino acids. The germline V and J ends were trimmed by 0 bases and 1 base, with 18 bases remaining between them. The chain's CDR3 is CASSQDKSGARGTNEKLFF. The CDR3 coding sequence is TGCGCCAGCAGCCAAGATAAGTCAGGGGCTAGAGGAACTAATGAAAAACTGTTTTTT.

The table lists this clone with a few counts. The chain carries TRBV7-9 and TRBJ1-1; possible D gene TRBD1, 6 bases. V was shortened by 0 bases and J by 6 bases, with 14 bases between the two germline ends. Germline V CDR1 and CDR2: SEHNR, FQNEAQ (reference sequence). The CDR3 loop spans 15 amino acids. CDR3 region: CASSLAQGGAAEAFF. CDR3 sequence (DNA): TGTGCCAGCAGCTTAGCGCAAGGGGGGGCGGCTGAAGCTTTCTTT.

This sequence joins TRBV19 and TRBJ2-3, with TRBD1 matching over 7 bases. The V gene's germline CDR1 is LNHDA and CDR2 SQIVND (reference sequence). The ends lost 7 bases at V and 0 bases at J; junction bases unmatched: 7. The CDR3 is 15 amino acids. The CDR3 sequence: CASKVGQTSTDTQYF. In DNA form, the CDR3 reads TGTGCCAGTAAGGTGGGACAGACTAGCACAGATACGCAGTATTTT.